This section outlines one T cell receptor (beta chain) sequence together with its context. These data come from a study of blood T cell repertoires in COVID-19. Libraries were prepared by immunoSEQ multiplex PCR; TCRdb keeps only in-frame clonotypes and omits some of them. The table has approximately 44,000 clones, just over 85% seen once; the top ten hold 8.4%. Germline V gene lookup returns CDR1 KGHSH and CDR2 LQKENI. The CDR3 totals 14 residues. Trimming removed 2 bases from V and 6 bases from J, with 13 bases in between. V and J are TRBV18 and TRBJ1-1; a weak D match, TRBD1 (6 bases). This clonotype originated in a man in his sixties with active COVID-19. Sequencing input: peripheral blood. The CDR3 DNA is TGTGCCAGCTCACCAGGGACAACCACTGCTGAAGCTTTCTTT. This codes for CASSPGTTTAEAFF.